This T cell receptor beta chain appears in the sequencing data of a study of glioma-infiltrating T cells after dendritic cell vaccination. At the level of the study: At biweekly intervals, patients got three intradermal dendritic cell vaccine injections. Overall study findings and caveats: Patients with more pretreatment TILs had longer time to progression and survival. No direct clonality-survival link was found; a diverse polyclonal response may matter.

Profiled with immunoSEQ multiplex PCR; TCRdb holds only in-frame clones, not every one. This sample has over 75,000 clones, with around four fifths found just once. This clone was observed once. Its antigen remains unidentified. Time point described: after dendritic cell vaccination, including at tumor progression/relapse. The sequence came from a human donor with glioblastoma. Sequencing was performed on blood, taken after dendritic cell vaccination.

The CDR3 DNA reads TGCAGCGTTGCAGGGAGCAATCAGCCCCAGCATTTT. This encodes CSVAGSNQPQHF. The J gene is TRBJ1-5, the V gene TRBV29-1; tentatively, D is TRBD1 (5 bases). Looked up from germline, CDR1 is SQVTM and CDR2 is ANQGSEA. The V end lost 4 bases, the J end lost 1 base, and 5 bases lay between the germline ends. This CDR3 spans 12 amino acids.